This T cell receptor (beta chain) comes out of a study of cytomegalovirus exposure and HLA in healthy donors. Researchers ran the PCR with 60 Vbeta and 13 Jbeta primers. Sequencing was performed with immunoSEQ multiplex PCR; in TCRdb, only in-frame clones are kept and a portion is missing. This table holds around 44,000 clones, roughly 90% found once. Study-wide findings and caveats: What a later analysis showed was that several of the most significant clusters appeared linked to common viral pathogens.

This clone showed up just a few times. No antigen is known for it. This CDR3 has 19 amino acids. Sequencing input: PBMCs. This chain joins TRBV21-1 and TRBJ1-3; the table's TRBD1 call for D was not verified on the DNA. TRBV21-1 has pseudogene status. The receptor was derived from a woman aged 40-49 years in good health and CMV-seropositive. The CDR3 sequence: CASSNGGQGGTSSGNTIYF. CDR3 sequence (DNA): TGTGCCAGCAGCAACGGGGGACAGGGGGGGACAAGCTCTGGAAACACCATATATTTT.